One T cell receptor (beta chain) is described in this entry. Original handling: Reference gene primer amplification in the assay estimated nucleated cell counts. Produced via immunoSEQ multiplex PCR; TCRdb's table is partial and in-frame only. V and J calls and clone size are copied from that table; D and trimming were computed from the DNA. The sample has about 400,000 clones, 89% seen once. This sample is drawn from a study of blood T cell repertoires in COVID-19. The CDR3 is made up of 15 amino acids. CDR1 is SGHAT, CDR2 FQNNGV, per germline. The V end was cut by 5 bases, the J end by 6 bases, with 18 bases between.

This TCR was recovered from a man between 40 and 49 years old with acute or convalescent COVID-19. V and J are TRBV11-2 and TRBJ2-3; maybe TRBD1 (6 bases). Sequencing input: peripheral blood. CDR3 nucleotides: TGTGCCAGCAGCGAACTATCCGGGACAACTGATACGCAGTATTTT. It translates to CASSELSGTTDTQYF.